Shown below are 18 T cell receptor beta chains from a single sample sequenced in a study of STAT5B mutations in CD4+ large granular lymphocyte leukemia. Profiling relied on immunoSEQ multiplex PCR, and the TCRdb table lists in-frame clones only, not all of them. The sample yields around 34,000 clones, approximately 85% seen once. Source material: CD4+ T cells from blood buffy coats. The receptor set was obtained from a human donor in good health.

To note about this clone: The junction shows a germline mismatch at one end, possibly a read error. V gene TRBV20-1 combines with J gene TRBJ1-5; D remains unclear. This CDR3 is built from 11 residues. Germline CDR1 reads DFQATT; CDR2 reads SNEGSKA (reference sequence). CDR3 bases: TGCAGTGCTAAGATCAATCAGCGCCAGCATTTT. This encodes CSAKINQRQHF.

The chain uses TRBV4-1 and TRBJ2-7; the D gene is possibly TRBD2 (6 bases). The V end was cut by 3 bases, the J end by 0 bases, with 12 bases between. The CDR3 contains 15 residues. Germline V gene sequence: CDR1 MGHRA, CDR2 YSYEKL. The CDR3 DNA reads TGCGCCAGCAGCCAGGGGGAGCGGGCCTCCTACGAGCAGTACTTC. Translation gives CASSQGERASYEQYF.

The DNA of the CDR3 is TGTGCCAGCAGCAAGGGGGCATCGGGAAACACCATATATTTT. Protein sequence: CASSKGASGNTIYF. The V and J genes are TRBV6-5 and TRBJ1-3; 7 bases agree with TRBD1. The V gene's germline CDR1 is MNHEY and CDR2 SVGAGI. The junction had 6 bases not matched to a gene; V was cut back by 6 bases and J by 4 bases. This CDR3 comprises 14 residues.

The gene calls are TRBV19 and TRBJ1-1; D gene unclear. Germline CDR1 LNHDA, CDR2 SQIVND (reference sequence). The V gene lost 4 bases and the J gene lost 1 base, with 13 bases spanning the gap. The CDR3 runs to 15 residues. The CDR3 here is CASSRSRLTNTEAFF. The DNA for the CDR3 is TGTGCCAGTAGTAGGTCCAGGCTGACGAACACTGAAGCTTTCTTT.

The chain is built from TRBV19 and TRBJ2-3, with D possibly being TRBD1 (6 bases). The germline CDR1 and CDR2 sequences are LNHDA and SQIVND (reference sequence). Trimming cost V 6 bases and J 0 bases, with 10 bases left between them. CDR3 length: 14 residues. The chain's CDR3 is CASSGQPSTDTQYF. The CDR3 nucleotides read TGTGCCAGTAGCGGACAGCCTAGCACAGATACGCAGTATTTT.

The CDR3 DNA follows: TGTGCCAGCAGCTTTGGGGATCAGCCCCAGCATTTT. The encoded protein is CASSFGDQPQHF. This chain joins TRBV7-2 and TRBJ1-5; no clear D. Between the trimmed V and J ends, which lost 3 bases and 5 bases, there was a span of 5 bases. This CDR3 has 12 amino acids. Germline loops: CDR1 SGHTA, CDR2 FQGNSA. The full variable domain, its missing parts supplied by reference TRBV7-2 and TRBJ1-5, is GAGVSQSPSNKVTEKGKDVELRCDPISGHTALYWYRQSLGQGLEFLIYFQGNSAPDKSGLPSDRFSAERTGGSVSTLTIQRTQQEDSAVYLCASSFGDQPQHFGDGTRLSIL.

The gene calls are TRBV6-7 and TRBJ2-2; 10 bases are a match to TRBD1. TRBV6-7 is an open reading frame whose function is uncertain. The CDR3 is made up of 16 amino acids. V dropped 5 bases and J dropped 5; count of bases not matched to a gene: 8. The DNA for the CDR3 is TGTGCCAGCAGTGTAGGGGACAGGGGATCGACCGGGGAGCTGTTTTTT. It specifies CASSVGDRGSTGELFF.

This clone was picked up one time. The rearrangement uses TRBV9 and TRBJ2-3, with a tentative D call TRBD1 (6 bases). Germline V gene lookup returns CDR1 SGDLS and CDR2 YYNGEE. CDR3 length: 14 amino acids. V lost 2 bases and J lost 3, with 10 bases in between. CDR3 nucleotides: TGTGCCAGCAGCGTGAGGACAGCAACAGATACGCAGTATTTT. Translated, it gives CASSVRTATDTQYF.

The chain recombines TRBV6-1 with TRBJ2-7; a possible D gene is TRBD2 (6 bases). The V end was cut by 2 bases, the J end by 5 bases, with 10 bases between. CDR1 MNHNS and CDR2 SASEGT come from the germline V gene. The CDR3 spans 13 residues. CDR3 DNA: TGTGCCAGCAGTGAACAACCGGGAGACGAGCAGTACTTC. It codes for CASSEQPGDEQYF.

V usage is TRBV7-6 and J usage is TRBJ2-1; 12 bases agree with TRBD2. The CDR3 totals 17 residues. Germline-derived CDR1 and CDR2 are SGHVS and FNYEAQ. V trimming: 2 bases; J trimming: 0 bases; junction bases outside the gene matches: 2. The CDR3 DNA sequence: TGTGCCAGCAGCTTACTAGCGGGAGGGAGCTCCTACAATGAGCAGTTCTTC. It encodes CASSLLAGGSSYNEQFF.

The V gene is TRBV28, the J gene TRBJ1-4; 8 positions match TRBD1. The V segment lost 6 bases and the J segment 0 bases; nucleotides outside the gene matches: 9. Looked up from germline, CDR1 is MDHEN and CDR2 is SYDVKM. CDR3 length: 17 amino acids. The CDR3 sequence: CASRTGALGATNEKLFF. CDR3 DNA sequence: TGTGCCAGCAGGACAGGGGCCCTGGGTGCAACTAATGAAAAACTGTTTTTT.

The chain recombines TRBV23-1 with TRBJ1-1; possible D gene TRBD1, 5 bases. TRBV23-1 is given ORF status, its function remaining uncertain. This CDR3 is built from 12 residues. V was shortened by 7 bases and J by 1 base, with 7 bases between the two germline ends. The CDR3 DNA is TGCGCCAGCACCCAGGGGAACACTGAAGCTTTCTTT. Its translation is CASTQGNTEAFF.

V usage is TRBV2 and J usage is TRBJ2-2; a weak D match, TRBD2 (5 bases). Looked up from germline, CDR1 is SNHLY and CDR2 is FYNNEI. CDR3 length: 15 residues. Trimming removed 6 bases at V and 2 bases at J, with 13 bases between. The CDR3 DNA follows: TGTGCCAGCAGCCGAGAGCGGCCTAACACCGGGGAGCTGTTTTTT. Protein product: CASSRERPNTGELFF.

The genes are TRBV6-5 and TRBJ2-3; 10 positions match TRBD2. CDR3 size: 15 residues. Germline CDR1 is MNHEY and CDR2 is SVGAGI. Trimming removed 5 bases from V and 7 bases from J; junction bases left unmatched: 9. The CDR3 DNA sequence: TGTGCCAGCAGTGCTGGTAGCGGGGGGCTCAATACGCAGTATTTT. Translation: CASSAGSGGLNTQYF.

The chain employs TRBV2 and TRBJ1-6; 7 bases are a match to TRBD1. Germline V gene sequence: CDR1 SNHLY, CDR2 FYNNEI. The CDR3 spans 13 residues. V trimming: 3 bases; J trimming: 9 bases; junction bases outside the gene matches: 2. The CDR3 is CASSEGQTSPLHF. In DNA form, the CDR3 reads TGTGCCAGCAGTGAGGGACAGACTTCACCCCTCCACTTT.

This chain connects TRBV19 to TRBJ2-1; 9 bases map to TRBD2. The V and J ends lost 2 bases and 2 bases, in that order; junction bases with no gene match: 4. The CDR3 totals 16 residues. Looked up from germline, CDR1 is LNHDA and CDR2 is SQIVND (reference sequence). The CDR3 DNA reads TGTGCCAGTAGTATATCGCGGGAGGGCCCCTACAATGAGCAGTTCTTC. Translating gives CASSISREGPYNEQFF.

The chain has TRBV30 and TRBJ1-1, with TRBD1 matching 7 bases. After removal of 1 base from V and 0 bases from J, the junction contained 2 bases not matched to a gene. The germline CDR1 and CDR2 sequences are GTSNPN and SVGIG (reference sequence). The CDR3 length is 14 residues. The CDR3 here is CAWSDRGLNTEAFF. The CDR3 nucleotides read TGTGCCTGGAGTGACAGGGGCCTGAACACTGAAGCTTTCTTT.

J is TRBJ2-3 and V is TRBV29-1; 8 bases line up with TRBD1. Germline V gives CDR1 SQVTM, CDR2 ANQGSEA. Germline trimming cut 0 bases from V and 1 base from J; bases unmatched to any gene: 0. This CDR3 is 14 amino acids long. Here the CDR3 reads CSVEEQGGTDTQYF. In DNA, the CDR3 is TGCAGCGTTGAAGAACAGGGGGGCACAGATACGCAGTATTTT.